These 10 T cell receptor beta chains were all obtained from the same sample, sequenced in a study of graft-versus-host responses after intestinal transplantation. Clones were sequenced by immunoSEQ multiplex PCR, and TCRdb holds only the in-frame ones, with some missing. The table shows around 37,000 clones, with 75% to 90% occurring only once. The sequencing used PBMCs, collected about 1,000 days after transplant. Receptors were obtained from a human patient who received an intestinal transplant, so some T cells may come from the graft donor.

The gene calls are TRBV11-2 and TRBJ2-3; 7 bases agree with TRBD2. Trimming cost V 2 bases and J 8 bases; bases outside gene matches: 4. This CDR3 has 13 residues. Germline lookup yields CDR1 SGHAT and CDR2 FQNNGV. The CDR3 DNA reads as TGTGCCAGCAGCTTAAGTGGCGGGGGTACGCAGTATTTT. Translated, it gives CASSLSGGGTQYF.

The rearrangement links TRBV28 to TRBJ1-3; D is perhaps TRBD1 (5 bases). Germline lookup yields CDR1 MDHEN and CDR2 SYDVKM. This CDR3 region has 12 residues. Trimming left V 6 bases short and J 7 bases short, with 10 bases between. CDR3 in amino acids: CASSQGENTIYF. The CDR3 bases are TGTGCCAGCAGCCAAGGGGAGAACACCATATATTTT.

This chain links TRBV30 with TRBJ1-2; tentative D call: TRBD1 (5 bases). CDR1 is GTSNPN and CDR2 is SVGIG in the germline V gene (reference sequence). The CDR3 has 13 residues. With 3 bases removed from V and 4 bases from J, the gap between germline ends came to 12 bases. DNA for the CDR3: TGTGCCTGGAGCGCCCTCGGGGGCTATGGCTACACCTTC. This gives the protein CAWSALGGYGYTF. Filled out from reference TRBV30 and TRBJ1-2, the complete variable domain reads SQTIHQWPATLVQPVGSPLSLECTVEGTSNPNLYWYRQAAGRGLQLLFYSVGIGQISSEVPQNLSASRPQDRQFILSSKKLLLSDSGFYLCAWSALGGYGYTFGSGTRLTVV.

The genes are TRBV5-1 and TRBJ2-5; 11 bases fit TRBD2. The V segment lost 0 bases and the J segment 3 bases; nucleotides outside the gene matches: 4. The CDR3 covers 16 residues. Per germline, CDR1 SGHRS and CDR2 YFSETQ. The CDR3 here is CASSLGLAGKEETQYF. CDR3 DNA sequence: TGCGCCAGCAGCTTGGGACTAGCGGGAAAGGAAGAGACCCAGTACTTC.

The chain links TRBV6-6 to TRBJ1-2; TRBD1 is a possible D gene (5 bases). V was clipped by 5 bases and J by 7 bases, with 14 bases between them. The CDR3 runs 13 residues. Germline CDR1 MNHNY, CDR2 SVGAGI (reference sequence). The CDR3 region has the DNA TGTGCCAGCAGTACACGGCAGGGCTCTGGCTACACCTTC. Translated: CASSTRQGSGYTF.

The chain employs TRBV7-9 and TRBJ1-1; unclear D gene. In germline, CDR1 is SEHNR, CDR2 FQNEAQ (reference sequence). This CDR3 has 13 residues. V gave up 4 bases and J gave up 4 bases, with 10 bases separating them. CDR3 loop: CASSYDIGTEAFF. CDR3 nucleotides: TGTGCCAGCAGCTACGACATCGGCACTGAAGCTTTCTTT. Supplemented by reference TRBV7-9 and TRBJ1-1, the full variable domain reads DTGVSQNPRHKITKRGQNVTFRCDPISEHNRLYWYRQTLGQGPEFLTYFQNEAQLEKSRLLSDRFSAERPKGSFSTLEIQRTEQGDSAMYLCASSYDIGTEAFFGQGTRLTVV.

The chain recombines TRBV6-5 with TRBJ2-7; D possibly corresponds to TRBD2 (6 bases). The germline CDR1 and CDR2 sequences are MNHEY and SVGAGI. V lost 5 bases, J lost 2 bases, and 13 bases lay in between. The CDR3 runs 14 residues. The CDR3 sequence is CASSGGSSPYEQYF. The CDR3 nucleotides read TGTGCCAGCAGTGGAGGGTCCTCTCCCTACGAGCAGTACTTC.

There are a few counts of this clone. The rearrangement links TRBV2 to TRBJ1-6; 9 bases match TRBD1. This CDR3 comprises 14 residues. V gave up 6 bases and J gave up 9 bases; unmatched junction bases: 6. Looked up from germline, CDR1 is SNHLY and CDR2 is FYNNEI. The CDR3 sequence is CASSARQGGSPLHF. The CDR3 DNA follows: TGTGCCAGCAGCGCCCGACAGGGGGGTTCACCCCTCCACTTT.

The chain links TRBV5-1 to TRBJ2-1; possible D gene TRBD1, 6 bases. This CDR3 contains 13 residues. V was trimmed by 4 bases and J by 4 bases, leaving 9 bases between them. Germline CDR1 reads SGHRS; CDR2 reads YFSETQ. DNA for the CDR3: TGCGCCAGCAGCGAGACAGGTTACAATGAGCAGTTCTTC. Protein product: CASSETGYNEQFF.

J is TRBJ2-1 and V is TRBV28; D is uncertain. Trimming took off 6 bases at V and 10 bases at J, with 19 bases between the two ends. Germline assignment: CDR1 MDHEN and CDR2 SYDVKM. The CDR3 has 14 amino acids. CDR3 region: CASRPRLVANEQFF. The CDR3 nucleotides read TGTGCCAGCAGACCTCGCCTAGTTGCCAACGAGCAGTTCTTC.